The 10 T cell receptor beta chains in this list originate from one sample, sequenced in a study of cytomegalovirus exposure and HLA in healthy donors. Use of 60 Vbeta and 13 Jbeta primers characterized the PCR. Profiling relied on immunoSEQ multiplex PCR, and the TCRdb table lists in-frame clones only, not all of them. The data contain 120,000 to 150,000 clones, roughly 80% of them seen just once; the ten biggest clones take up 8.8%. The sample was PBMCs. The source of these receptors is a woman in her forties or fifties in good health and CMV-seropositive.

The chain employs TRBV6-1 and TRBJ1-5; 10 bases line up with TRBD1. The junction had 4 bases not matched to a gene; V was cut back by 11 bases and J by 3 bases. In germline, CDR1 is MNHNS, CDR2 SASEGT. The CDR3 contains 13 residues. This CDR3 reads CAGGQGFNQPQHF. CDR3 nucleotide sequence: TGTGCCGGGGGACAGGGGTTCAATCAGCCCCAGCATTTT.

In this sample, this clone turned up a few times. The chain links TRBV5-6 to TRBJ2-5, with D uncertain. The V gene lost 5 bases and the J gene lost 0 bases, with 14 bases spanning the gap. CDR1 and CDR2 from the germline V gene are SGHDT and YYEEEE. The CDR3 is made up of 15 amino acids. The CDR3: CASRPTDKYQETQYF. In DNA form, the CDR3 reads TGTGCCAGCAGACCGACCGACAAGTACCAAGAGACCCAGTACTTC.

This clone has a single count. The rearrangement links TRBV11-2 to TRBJ1-1; TRBD1 might be the D (6 bases). The CDR3 runs to 15 residues. CDR1 SGHAT and CDR2 FQNNGV come from the germline V gene. Trimming removed 5 bases at V and 4 bases at J, with 17 bases between. The CDR3 region has the DNA TGTGCCAGCAGCCGGTATCAGGGAGGGGGCACTGAAGCTTTCTTT. Its translation: CASSRYQGGGTEAFF.

The CDR3 region is CASSVGGGYNEQFF. The DNA for the CDR3 is TGTGCCAGCAGTGTGGGCGGGGGGTACAATGAGCAGTTCTTC. J is TRBJ2-1 and V is TRBV7-8; 8 nucleotides align to TRBD2. Germline V gene data show CDR1 as SGHVS and CDR2 as FQNEAQ. The V segment lost 6 bases and the J segment 4 bases; nucleotides outside the gene matches: 5. This CDR3 has 14 amino acids.

This sequence joins TRBV6-6 and TRBJ2-7; 9 bases agree with TRBD1. CDR3 length: 15 amino acids. V lost 6 bases, J lost 5 bases, and 11 bases stayed unmatched. Germline V gene sequence: CDR1 MNHNY, CDR2 SVGAGI (reference sequence). CDR3 protein: CASRSPGTGSHEQYF. CDR3 nucleotides: TGTGCCAGCAGGTCCCCCGGGACAGGGTCCCACGAGCAGTACTTC.

The chain carries TRBV7-2 and TRBJ2-1; tentatively, D is TRBD2 (5 bases). The germline CDR1 and CDR2 sequences are SGHTA and FQGNSA. Trimming took 5 bases from V and 7 from J, leaving 18 bases between them. The length of the CDR3 is 15 residues. The CDR3 bases are TGTGCCAGCAGCCCGAGCCGAGCGGTGAAGAATGAGCAGTTCTTC. Translation gives CASSPSRAVKNEQFF. The full variable domain, in which reference TRBV7-2 and TRBJ2-1 provide the parts outside the CDR3, is GAGVSQSPSNKVTEKGKDVELRCDPISGHTALYWYRQSLGQGLEFLIYFQGNSAPDKSGLPSDRFSAERTGGSVSTLTIQRTQQEDSAVYLCASSPSRAVKNEQFFGPGTRLTVL.

This clone appeared once. The V gene is TRBV11-2, the J gene TRBJ2-7; possible D gene TRBD1, 7 bases. Germline V gene data show CDR1 as SGHAT and CDR2 as FQNNGV. This CDR3 has 15 amino acids. The V end was cut by 1 base, the J end by 2 bases, with 12 bases between. The CDR3 bases are TGTGCCAGCAGCTTAGCGGCAGGGGGGACCTACGAGCAGTACTTC. As protein: CASSLAAGGTYEQYF.

This clone was picked up one time. The chain recombines TRBV30 with TRBJ2-3; 7 positions match TRBD1. J was trimmed by 3 bases and V by 5 bases; bases with no gene match: 5. The CDR3 extends over 13 amino acids. The germline CDR1 and CDR2 sequences are GTSNPN and SVGIG (reference sequence). The CDR3: CAWLGTVTDTQYF. DNA of the CDR3: TGTGCCTGGTTGGGGACAGTTACAGATACGCAGTATTTT.

This clone was found a few times. V is TRBV7-8 and J is TRBJ2-7, with TRBD1 identical over 7 bases. Germline lookup yields CDR1 SGHVS and CDR2 FQNEAQ. V was pared by 6 bases and J by 3 bases, with 5 bases of the junction left unmatched. This CDR3 contains 13 residues. The CDR3 reads CASRGQPSYEQYF. The DNA of the CDR3 is TGTGCCAGCAGGGGACAGCCCAGCTACGAGCAGTACTTC.

The CDR3 region is CASSARPTGNTGELFF. CDR3 DNA sequence: TGCGCCAGCAGCGCGCGACCTACAGGGAACACCGGGGAGCTGTTTTTT. The rearrangement uses TRBV5-1 and TRBJ2-2; maybe TRBD1 (5 bases). Trimming removed 4 bases at V and 1 base at J, with 14 bases between. Germline V lookup: CDR1 SGHRS, CDR2 YFSETQ. The length of the CDR3 is 16 residues.